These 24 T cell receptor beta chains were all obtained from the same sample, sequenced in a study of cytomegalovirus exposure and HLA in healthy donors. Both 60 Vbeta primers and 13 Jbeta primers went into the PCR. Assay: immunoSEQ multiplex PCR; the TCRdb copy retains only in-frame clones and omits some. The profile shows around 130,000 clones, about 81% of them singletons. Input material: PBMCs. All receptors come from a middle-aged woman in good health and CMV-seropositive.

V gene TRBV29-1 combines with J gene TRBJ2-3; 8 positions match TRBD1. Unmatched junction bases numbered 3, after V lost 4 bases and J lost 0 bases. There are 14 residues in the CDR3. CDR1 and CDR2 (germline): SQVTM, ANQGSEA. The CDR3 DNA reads TGCAGCGTTGTTGACAGGGGTAGCACAGATACGCAGTATTTT. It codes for CSVVDRGSTDTQYF.

CDR3 protein: CASSKQFPGELFF. CDR3 DNA: TGTGCCAGTAGTAAACAATTCCCCGGGGAGCTGTTTTTT. The rearrangement uses TRBV19 and TRBJ2-2; D not certain. The CDR3 is made up of 13 amino acids. Germline V gives CDR1 LNHDA, CDR2 SQIVND (reference sequence). The V gene lost 4 bases and the J gene lost 6 bases, with 9 bases spanning the gap.

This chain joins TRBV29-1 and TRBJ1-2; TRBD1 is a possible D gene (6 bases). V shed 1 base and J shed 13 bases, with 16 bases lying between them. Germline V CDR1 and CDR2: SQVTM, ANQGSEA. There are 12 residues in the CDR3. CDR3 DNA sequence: TGCAGCGTTGAAGGCTCCGGGGGGGCGGGCACCTTC. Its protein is CSVEGSGGAGTF. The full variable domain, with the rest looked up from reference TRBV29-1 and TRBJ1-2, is SAVISQKPSRDICQRGTSLTIQCQVDSQVTMMFWYRQQPGQSLTLIATANQGSEATYESGFVIDKFPISRPNLTFSTLTVSNMSPEDSSIYLCSVEGSGGAGTFGSGTRLTVV.

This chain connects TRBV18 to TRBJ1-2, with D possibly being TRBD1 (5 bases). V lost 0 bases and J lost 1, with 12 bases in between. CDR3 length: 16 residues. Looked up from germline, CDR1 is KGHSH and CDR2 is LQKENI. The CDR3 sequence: CASSPPSKGVNYGYTF. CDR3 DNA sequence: TGTGCCAGCTCACCACCTTCTAAAGGGGTTAACTATGGCTACACCTTC.

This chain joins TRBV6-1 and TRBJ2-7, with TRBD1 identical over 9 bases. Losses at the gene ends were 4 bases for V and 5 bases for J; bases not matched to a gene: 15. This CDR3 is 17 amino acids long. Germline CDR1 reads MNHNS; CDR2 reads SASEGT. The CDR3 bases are TGTGCCAGCAGTGTTCGTAGTAGTCGGGACAGGGTCGACGAGCAGTACTTC. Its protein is CASSVRSSRDRVDEQYF.

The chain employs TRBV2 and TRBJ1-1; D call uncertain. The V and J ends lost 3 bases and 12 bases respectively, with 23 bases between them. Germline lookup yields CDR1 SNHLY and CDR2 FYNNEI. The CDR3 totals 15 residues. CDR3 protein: CASSDNGSPLGGTFF. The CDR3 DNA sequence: TGTGCCAGCAGTGATAATGGCTCCCCTCTTGGAGGGACTTTCTTT. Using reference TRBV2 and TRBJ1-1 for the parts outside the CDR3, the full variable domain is EPEVTQTPSHQVTQMGQEVILRCVPISNHLYFYWYRQILGQKVEFLVSFYNNEISEKSEIFDDQFSVERPDGSNFTLKIRSTKLEDSAMYFCASSDNGSPLGGTFFGQGTRLTVV.

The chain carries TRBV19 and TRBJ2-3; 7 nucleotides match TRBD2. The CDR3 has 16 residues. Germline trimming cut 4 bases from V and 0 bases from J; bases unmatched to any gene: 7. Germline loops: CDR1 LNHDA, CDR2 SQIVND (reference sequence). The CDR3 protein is CASSTLASGSTDTQYF. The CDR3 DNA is TGTGCCAGTAGTACCCTTGCTAGCGGTAGCACAGATACGCAGTATTTT.

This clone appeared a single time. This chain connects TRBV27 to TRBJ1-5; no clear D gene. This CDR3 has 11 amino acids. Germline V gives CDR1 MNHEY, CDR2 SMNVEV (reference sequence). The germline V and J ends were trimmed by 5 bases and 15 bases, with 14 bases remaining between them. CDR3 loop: CASSGNQHLHF. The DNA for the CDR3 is TGTGCCAGCAGTGGCAACCAACATTTGCATTTT.

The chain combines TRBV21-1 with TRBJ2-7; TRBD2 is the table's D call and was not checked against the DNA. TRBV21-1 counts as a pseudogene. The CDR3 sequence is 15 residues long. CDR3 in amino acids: CASSKHLAGDYEQYF. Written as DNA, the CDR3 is TGTGCCAGCAGCAAACATCTAGCGGGAGACTACGAGCAGTACTTC.

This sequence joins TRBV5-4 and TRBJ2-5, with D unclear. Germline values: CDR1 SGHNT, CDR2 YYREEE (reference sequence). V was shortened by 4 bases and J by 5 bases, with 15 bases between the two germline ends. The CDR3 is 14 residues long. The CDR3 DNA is TGTGCCAGCAGCCACCCACCGAGTCTGGAGACCCAGTACTTC. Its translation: CASSHPPSLETQYF.

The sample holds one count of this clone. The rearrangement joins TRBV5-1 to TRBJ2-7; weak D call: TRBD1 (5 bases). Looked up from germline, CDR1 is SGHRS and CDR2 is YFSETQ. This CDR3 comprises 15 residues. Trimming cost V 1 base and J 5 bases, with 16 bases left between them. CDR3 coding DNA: TGCGCCAGCAGCTTGAAAGCAGGGCTAGGGGACGAGCAGTACTTC. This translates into CASSLKAGLGDEQYF.

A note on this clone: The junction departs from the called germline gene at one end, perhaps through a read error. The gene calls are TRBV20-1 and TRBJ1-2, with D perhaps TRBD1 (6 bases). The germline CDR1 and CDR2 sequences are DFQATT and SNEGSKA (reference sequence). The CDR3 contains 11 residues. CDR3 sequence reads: CSARVVGGESF. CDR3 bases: TGCAGTGCTAGAGTAGTAGGGGGGGAATCCTTC.

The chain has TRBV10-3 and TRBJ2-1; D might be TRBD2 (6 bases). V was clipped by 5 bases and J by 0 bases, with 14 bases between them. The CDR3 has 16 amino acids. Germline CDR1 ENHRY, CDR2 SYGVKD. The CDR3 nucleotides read TGTGCCATCAGTCGGAGCGGGTCCAGCTCCTACAATGAGCAGTTCTTC. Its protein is CAISRSGSSSYNEQFF.

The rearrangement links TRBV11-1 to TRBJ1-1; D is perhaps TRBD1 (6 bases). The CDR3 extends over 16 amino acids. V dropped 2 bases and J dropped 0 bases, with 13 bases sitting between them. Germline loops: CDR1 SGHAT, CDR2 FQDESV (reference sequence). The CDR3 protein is CASSLFGGGVNTEAFF. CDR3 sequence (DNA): TGTGCCAGCAGCTTATTTGGGGGCGGTGTGAACACTGAAGCTTTCTTT.

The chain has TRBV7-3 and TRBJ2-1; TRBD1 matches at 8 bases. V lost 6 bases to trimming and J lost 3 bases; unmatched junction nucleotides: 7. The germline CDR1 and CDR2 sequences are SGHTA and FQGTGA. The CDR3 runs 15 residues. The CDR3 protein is CASSSDRGNYNEQFF. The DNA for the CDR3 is TGTGCCAGCAGTTCCGACAGGGGCAACTACAATGAGCAGTTCTTC.

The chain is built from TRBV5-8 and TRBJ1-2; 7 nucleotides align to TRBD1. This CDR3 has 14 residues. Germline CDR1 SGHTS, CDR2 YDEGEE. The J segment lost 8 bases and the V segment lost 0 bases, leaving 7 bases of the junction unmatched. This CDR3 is CASSLVTGVQGYTF. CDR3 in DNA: TGTGCCAGCAGCTTGGTTACAGGGGTGCAGGGCTACACCTTC.

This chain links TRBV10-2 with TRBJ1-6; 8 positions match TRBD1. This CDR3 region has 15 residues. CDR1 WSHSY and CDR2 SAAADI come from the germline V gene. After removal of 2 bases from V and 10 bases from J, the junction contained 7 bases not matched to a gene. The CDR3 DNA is TGCGCCAGCAGTGAGCCGGACAGGGTTCGGTCACCCCTCCACTTT. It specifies CASSEPDRVRSPLHF.

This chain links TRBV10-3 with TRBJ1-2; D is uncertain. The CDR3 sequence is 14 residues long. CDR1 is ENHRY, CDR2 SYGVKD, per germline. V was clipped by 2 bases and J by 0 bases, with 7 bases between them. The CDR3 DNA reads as TGTGCCATCAGTGAGATAGCAACTAACTATGGCTACACCTTC. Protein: CAISEIATNYGYTF.

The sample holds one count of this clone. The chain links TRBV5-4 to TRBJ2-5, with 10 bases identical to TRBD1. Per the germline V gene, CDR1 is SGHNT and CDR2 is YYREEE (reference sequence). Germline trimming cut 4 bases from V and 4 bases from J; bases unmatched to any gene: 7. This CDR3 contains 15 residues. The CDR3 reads CASSRGQGLVETQYF. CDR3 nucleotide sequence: TGTGCCAGCAGCAGGGGACAGGGGTTAGTAGAGACCCAGTACTTC.

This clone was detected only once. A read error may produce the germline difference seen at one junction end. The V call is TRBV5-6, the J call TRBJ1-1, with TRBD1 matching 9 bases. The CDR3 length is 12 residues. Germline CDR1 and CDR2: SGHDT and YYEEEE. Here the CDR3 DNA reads TGTGCCAGCAGCTCGGACAGGGGACACCTTTGCTTT. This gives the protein CASSSDRGHLCF.

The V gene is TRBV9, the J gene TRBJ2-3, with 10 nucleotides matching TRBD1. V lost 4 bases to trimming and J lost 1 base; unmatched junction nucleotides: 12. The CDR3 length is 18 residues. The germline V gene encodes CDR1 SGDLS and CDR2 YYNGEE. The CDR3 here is CASSRITSGTGGTDTQYF. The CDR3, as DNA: TGTGCCAGCAGCCGAATCACCTCCGGGACAGGGGGCACAGATACGCAGTATTTT.

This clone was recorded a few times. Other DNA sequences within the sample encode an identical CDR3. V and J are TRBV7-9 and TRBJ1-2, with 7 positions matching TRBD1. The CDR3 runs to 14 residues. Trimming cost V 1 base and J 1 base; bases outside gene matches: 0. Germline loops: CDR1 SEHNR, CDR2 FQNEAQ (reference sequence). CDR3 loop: CASSLGQGNYGYTF. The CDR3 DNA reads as TGTGCCAGCAGCTTAGGACAGGGTAACTATGGCTACACCTTC.

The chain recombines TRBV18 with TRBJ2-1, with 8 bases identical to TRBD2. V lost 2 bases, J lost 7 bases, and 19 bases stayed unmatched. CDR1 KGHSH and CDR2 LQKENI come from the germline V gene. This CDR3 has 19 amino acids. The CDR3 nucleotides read TGTGCCAGCTCACCAACAGCGAGGAGTAGCGGGAAATTCGGAAATGAGCAGTTCTTC. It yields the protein CASSPTARSSGKFGNEQFF.

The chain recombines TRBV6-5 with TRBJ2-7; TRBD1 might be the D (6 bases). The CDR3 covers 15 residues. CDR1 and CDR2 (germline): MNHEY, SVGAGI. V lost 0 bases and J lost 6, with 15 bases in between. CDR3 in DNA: TGTGCCAGCAGTTACTCGAAGGTCAGGGGTAGCGAGCAGTACTTC. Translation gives CASSYSKVRGSEQYF.